Shown below are 7 T cell receptor beta chains from a single sample sequenced in a study of PD-L1 blockade in urothelial cancer. Specified time point: peripheral blood 6 weeks after treatment start. TCRdb keeps only in-frame clones here, not all; method: immunoSEQ multiplex PCR. The sample lists around 80,000 clones, around 90% occurring once. This material consisted of PBMCs, taken around atezolizumab (anti-PD-L1) treatment. Receptor source: a woman older than 75 with urothelial cancer.

The chain employs TRBV7-2 and TRBJ2-7; D gene ambiguous. Germline V CDR1 and CDR2: SGHTA, FQGNSA. V was clipped by 8 bases and J by 2 bases, with 7 bases between them. The CDR3 sequence is 11 residues long. The CDR3 DNA sequence: TGTGCCAGCGGCCCTCCCTACGAGCAGTACTTC. Its protein is CASGPPYEQYF.

The rearrangement links TRBV7-8 to TRBJ2-3, with D unclear. The CDR3 is 14 amino acids. Germline CDR1 reads SGHVS; CDR2 reads FQNEAQ. V was clipped by 1 base and J by 3 bases, with 8 bases between them. The CDR3 spells CASSLDLRTDTQYF. The CDR3 DNA is TGTGCCAGCAGCTTAGATTTACGGACAGATACGCAGTATTTT.

In this sample, this clone turned up a few times. The chain has TRBV18 and TRBJ1-1; a weak D match, TRBD1 (5 bases). V was clipped by 3 bases and J by 5 bases, with 10 bases between them. Germline V gives CDR1 KGHSH, CDR2 LQKENI. CDR3 size: 13 residues. The CDR3: CASSPQGRTEAFF. The CDR3 DNA reads TGTGCCAGCTCACCGCAGGGTAGGACTGAAGCTTTCTTT.

The V gene is TRBV11-1, the J gene TRBJ2-2; D ambiguous. Looked up from germline, CDR1 is SGHAT and CDR2 is FQDESV (reference sequence). The V end lost 6 bases, the J end lost 1 base, and 9 bases lay between the germline ends. The CDR3 loop spans 14 amino acids. This CDR3 reads CASRLAVNTGELFF. The CDR3 coding sequence is TGTGCCAGCAGACTCGCCGTGAACACCGGGGAGCTGTTTTTT. The full variable domain, completed using reference TRBV11-1 and TRBJ2-2, is EAEVAQSPRYKITEKSQAVAFWCDPISGHATLYWYRQILGQGPELLVQFQDESVVDDSQLPKDRFSAERLKGVDSTLKIQPAELGDSAMYLCASRLAVNTGELFFGEGSRLTVL.

Of note for this clone: Other nucleotide sequences from this sample produce the same CDR3. The chain combines TRBV18 with TRBJ1-1, with TRBD1 matching 8 bases. V gave up 6 bases and J gave up 3 bases; unmatched junction bases: 3. The CDR3 loop spans 13 amino acids. Germline V gene lookup returns CDR1 KGHSH and CDR2 LQKENI. In DNA, the CDR3 is TGTGCCAGCTCTCCGGGACAGGACACTGAAGCTTTCTTT. It specifies CASSPGQDTEAFF.

The chain has TRBV5-6 and TRBJ1-4, with TRBD1 matching 8 bases. The junction had 1 base not matched to a gene; V was cut back by 3 bases and J by 0 bases. CDR1 and CDR2 (germline): SGHDT, YYEEEE. The CDR3 spans 15 residues. The CDR3 is CASSSTGATNEKLFF. CDR3 in DNA: TGTGCCAGCAGCTCGACAGGGGCAACTAATGAAAAACTGTTTTTT.

J is TRBJ2-7 and V is TRBV5-1, with D possibly being TRBD2 (6 bases). The CDR3 extends over 13 amino acids. Germline V CDR1 and CDR2: SGHRS, YFSETQ. V lost 4 bases and J lost 0, with 8 bases in between. CDR3 nucleotides: TGCGCCAGCAGCCCGGGACTCTCCTACGAGCAGTACTTC. This encodes CASSPGLSYEQYF.